The TCR beta chain under discussion was sequenced for a study of radiation and T cells in renal cell carcinoma. General study findings and limits: Top tumor clonotypes rose in blood 2 weeks post-radiation, then contracted.

As for time point: blood 4 weeks post-SBRT, at nephrectomy. Treatment described: 15 Gy SBRT to primary tumor, nephrectomy 4 weeks later. Nephrectomy followed 15 Gy stereotactic body radiation by 4 weeks. Clear cell pathology was present in this patient's renal cell carcinoma. As to this clone: Its target is not known.

The CDR3 runs 16 residues. With 1 base removed from V and 8 bases from J, the gap between germline ends came to 20 bases. CDR1 SGDLS and CDR2 YYNGEE come from the germline V gene. Assay used: immunoSEQ multiplex PCR; TCRdb lists only in-frame clones, some missing. The sample carries some 150,000 clones, approximately 86% recorded once. Material: blood, obtained from a patient whose treatment included radiotherapy and nephrectomy. The chain uses TRBV9 and TRBJ2-3, with a possible D match to TRBD2 (6 bases). The source of this sequence is a woman aged 45-65 years with renal cell carcinoma. CDR3 coding DNA: TGTGCCAGCAGCGTAACGAACCCTAGCGCCTCCCCTACGCAGTATTTT. Its protein is CASSVTNPSASPTQYF.